This is a list of T cell receptor beta chains from one sample in a study of T cells expressing NK-cell markers. TCRdb re-called the 5' RACE reads, yielding one record per CDR3 amino acid sequence without DNA. This sample's clone table lists more than 400,000 distinct CDR3 sequences. The sequenced sample consisted of blood T cells: a sorted CD56 or NKG2C T cell subset, CD4+ or CD8+ T cells, or bulk PBMC T cells (not recorded which). These receptors originate from a woman aged 18 to 75 in good health. The CDR3 runs from the conserved cysteine through the conserved F or W. Each record gives: V gene, J gene, CDR3 protein.

v_call: TRBV12-3/TRBV12-4; j_call: TRBJ1-2; cdr3_aa: CASSLAWGTGLGYTF
v_call: TRBV20-1; j_call: TRBJ1-5; cdr3_aa: CSAREIRTGPNQPQHF
v_call: TRBV28; j_call: TRBJ2-3; cdr3_aa: CASNRDLQRADTQYF
v_call: TRBV4-3; j_call: TRBJ2-2; cdr3_aa: CASSQDASGGPDTGELFF
v_call: TRBV29-1; j_call: TRBJ2-7; cdr3_aa: CSVVGWAGGAHEQYF
v_call: TRBV28; j_call: TRBJ1-5; cdr3_aa: CASAEESTGEDQPQHF
v_call: TRBV12-3/TRBV12-4; j_call: TRBJ2-2; cdr3_aa: CASRDPGLALTGELFF
v_call: TRBV29-1; j_call: TRBJ2-5; cdr3_aa: CSARFGQETQYF
v_call: TRBV27; j_call: TRBJ2-1; cdr3_aa: CASSLGGTSGRAEFF
v_call: TRBV20-1; j_call: TRBJ2-1; cdr3_aa: CSARDPRGDSGSQHSYNEQFF
v_call: TRBV5-1; j_call: TRBJ2-3; cdr3_aa: CASSLNTDTQYF
v_call: TRBV29-1; j_call: TRBJ1-2; cdr3_aa: CSVEDFGTSPDYGYTF
v_call: TRBV5-5; j_call: TRBJ2-3; cdr3_aa: CASSLFPADTQYF
v_call: TRBV28; j_call: TRBJ2-5; cdr3_aa: CASSLGGAGVSETQYF
v_call: TRBV5-1; j_call: TRBJ2-1; cdr3_aa: CASSLTSLEQFF
v_call: TRBV7-2; j_call: TRBJ2-7; cdr3_aa: CASSHFRAPYEQYF
v_call: TRBV5-1; j_call: TRBJ2-1; cdr3_aa: CASSSTGTSYNEQFF
v_call: TRBV20-1; j_call: TRBJ1-5; cdr3_aa: CSANRDRENQPQHF
v_call: TRBV9; j_call: TRBJ2-3; cdr3_aa: CASSVGPSGGPTQYF
v_call: TRBV20-1; j_call: TRBJ2-2; cdr3_aa: CSAEGGVDTGELFF
v_call: TRBV20-1; j_call: TRBJ1-4; cdr3_aa: CSARDNPTGREKLFF
v_call: TRBV29-1; j_call: TRBJ1-2; cdr3_aa: CSAQGAWGYTF
v_call: TRBV5-1; j_call: TRBJ2-3; cdr3_aa: CASSLQTPGTDTQYF
v_call: TRBV11-3; j_call: TRBJ2-2; cdr3_aa: CASSKTGTANTGELFF
v_call: TRBV19; j_call: TRBJ2-1; cdr3_aa: CASSQLSGPSYNEQFF
v_call: TRBV6-1; j_call: TRBJ2-3; cdr3_aa: CASSRGTSGNTDTQYF
v_call: TRBV15; j_call: TRBJ1-5; cdr3_aa: CATSRDPAARNQPQHF
v_call: TRBV27; j_call: TRBJ1-5; cdr3_aa: CASSLGTGQPQHF
v_call: TRBV7-3; j_call: TRBJ1-1; cdr3_aa: CASSSTLDSEAFF
v_call: TRBV19; j_call: TRBJ2-1; cdr3_aa: CASSRGTSAYNEQFF
v_call: TRBV6-5; j_call: TRBJ1-5; cdr3_aa: CASSYPGDANQPQHF
v_call: TRBV20-1; j_call: TRBJ2-1; cdr3_aa: CSARTSGPYNEQFF
v_call: TRBV20-1; j_call: TRBJ1-1; cdr3_aa: CSARGTATGSEAFF
v_call: TRBV7-3; j_call: TRBJ1-2; cdr3_aa: CASSEGGGRPYGYTF
v_call: TRBV5-1; j_call: TRBJ2-1; cdr3_aa: CASSLVVSFYNEQFF
v_call: TRBV9; j_call: TRBJ2-1; cdr3_aa: CASSVGASSYNEQFF
v_call: TRBV12-3/TRBV12-4; j_call: TRBJ1-2; cdr3_aa: CASSLRDRDHTF
v_call: TRBV20-1; j_call: TRBJ1-1; cdr3_aa: CSARKAMGRVNTEAFF
v_call: TRBV7-9; j_call: TRBJ1-2; cdr3_aa: CASSVPGGGGYGYTF
v_call: TRBV12-3/TRBV12-4; j_call: TRBJ1-1; cdr3_aa: CASGPRAGRTEAFF
v_call: TRBV15; j_call: TRBJ2-3; cdr3_aa: CATSTVKITGALDTQYF
v_call: TRBV6-5; j_call: TRBJ2-3; cdr3_aa: CASSYGGNADTQYF
v_call: TRBV5-4; j_call: TRBJ2-2; cdr3_aa: CASSFSGLHTGELFF
v_call: TRBV7-8; j_call: TRBJ1-2; cdr3_aa: CASSLATWNDGYTF
v_call: TRBV28; j_call: TRBJ2-6; cdr3_aa: CASRAGTFSSGANVLTF
v_call: TRBV19; j_call: TRBJ2-1; cdr3_aa: CASSPGIGEQFF
v_call: TRBV25-1; j_call: TRBJ2-2; cdr3_aa: CASTLSGADGELFF
v_call: TRBV28; j_call: TRBJ2-3; cdr3_aa: CASSLLGEGQYF
v_call: TRBV2; j_call: TRBJ1-1; cdr3_aa: CASSGREHTEAFF
v_call: TRBV4-2; j_call: TRBJ2-1; cdr3_aa: CASSQDSPPSGVGNEQFF
v_call: TRBV12-3/TRBV12-4; j_call: TRBJ2-1; cdr3_aa: CADRQGPYNEQFF
v_call: TRBV20-1; j_call: TRBJ2-3; cdr3_aa: CSATWLAGADTQYF
v_call: TRBV20-1; j_call: TRBJ1-1; cdr3_aa: CSASYRRGSLNTEAFF
v_call: TRBV27; j_call: TRBJ1-2; cdr3_aa: CASSSRHDYGYTF